This T cell receptor beta chain was recorded in a study of blood T cell repertoires in COVID-19. At the level of the study: COVID-19 samples, acute and convalescent, were from the United States, Italy and Spain.

As handled by the study authors: Amplification of reference gene primers provided the estimated nucleated cell counts. This table comes from immunoSEQ multiplex PCR, and its TCRdb copy is limited to in-frame clones, with some not included. V, J and clone size derive from that table, while D and trimming were established from the DNA sequence. The repertoire has about 120,000 clones, around nine tenths of them found once; the top ten carry 1% to 1.5%. Looked up from germline, CDR1 is MDHEN and CDR2 is SYDVKM. The CDR3 runs to 15 residues. V lost 3 bases to trimming and J lost 2 bases, with 11 bases between them.

V usage is TRBV28 and J usage is TRBJ1-5; a possible D gene is TRBD1 (5 bases). This clonotype was sampled from a woman at least 80 years old with acute or convalescent COVID-19. The sequenced material came from peripheral blood. The CDR3 sequence is CASSLAGGGNQPQHF. The CDR3 nucleotides read TGTGCCAGCAGTTTGGCGGGGGGTGGCAATCAGCCCCAGCATTTT.